This T cell receptor beta chain was documented in a study of blood T cell repertoires in COVID-19. Turning to the study itself: Donors in the United States, Italy and Spain gave samples during acute or convalescent COVID-19. Sample material is recorded as cDNA or gDNA derived from T cells, B-cell-depleted T cells, or PBMCs.

Some clones are missing from TCRdb's copy, which holds only in-frame ones; the method was immunoSEQ multiplex PCR. Here the sample spans more than 90,000 clones, 70% to 80% being singletons. V was pared by 2 bases and J by 7 bases, with 11 bases between. This CDR3 is built from 14 residues. Looked up from germline, CDR1 is MDHEN and CDR2 is SYDVKM. The table lists this clone with a count of one. The TCR originated in a man aged 45-65 years with acute or convalescent COVID-19. The V and J genes are TRBV28 and TRBJ1-4; D unclear. The sequenced sample was peripheral blood. The CDR3 DNA is TGTGCCAGCAGTTTAAACACCGCGGTTGAAAAACTGTTTTTT. Its protein is CASSLNTAVEKLFF.